These 4 T cell receptor beta chains share one sample of origin, sequenced in a study of CD4 T cells in relation to SARS-CoV-2 and coronaviruses. The unexposed donors gave CD4+ T cells in about 2011-2019, prior to COVID-19. CD4+ T cells were isolated from the cells after around 11 days of culture. These TCRs' antigens remain unknown. Method: immunoSEQ multiplex PCR; TCRdb's copy keeps in-frame clones and lacks some. The data show under 25,000 clones, about 77% seen once. What was sequenced was CD4+ T cells from PBMCs, cultured in vitro. These receptors all stem from a human donor in good health.

The gene calls are TRBV5-1 and TRBJ1-1; D perhaps matches TRBD1 (5 bases). Trimming stripped 0 bases from V and 6 bases from J, with 18 bases between. Looked up from germline, CDR1 is SGHRS and CDR2 is YFSETQ. This CDR3 spans 16 amino acids. CDR3 nucleotides: TGCGCCAGCAGCTTGGCCGGGGGATCCAACCGCGCTGAAGCTTTCTTT. Residues: CASSLAGGSNRAEAFF.

The chain joins TRBV4-2 to TRBJ2-2, with D hard to call. The V and J ends lost 3 bases and 1 base respectively, with 9 bases between them. Germline CDR1 reads LGHNA; CDR2 reads YNFKEQ. This CDR3 spans 15 amino acids. The CDR3 DNA reads TGTGCCAGCAGCCAGGGCGGATTGAACACCGGGGAGCTGTTTTTT. The encoded protein is CASSQGGLNTGELFF.

In this sample, this clone turned up a few times. Here the CDR3 reads CASSPMVLRSYNEQFF. The CDR3 nucleotides read TGTGCCAGCAGTCCTATGGTCTTGCGCTCCTACAATGAGCAGTTCTTC. This rearrangement joins TRBV2 to TRBJ2-1; D uncertain. V lost 5 bases and J lost 0, with 14 bases in between. The CDR3 consists of 16 residues. CDR1 is SNHLY, CDR2 FYNNEI, per germline.

The V gene is TRBV12-3 or TRBV12-4, the J gene TRBJ2-3; 8 nucleotides agree with TRBD1. After removal of 6 bases from V and 8 bases from J, the junction contained 4 bases not matched to a gene. The CDR3 sequence is 12 residues long. Written as DNA, the CDR3 is TGTGCCAGCAGGGAAACAGGGGGTACGCAGTATTTT. It translates to CASRETGGTQYF.